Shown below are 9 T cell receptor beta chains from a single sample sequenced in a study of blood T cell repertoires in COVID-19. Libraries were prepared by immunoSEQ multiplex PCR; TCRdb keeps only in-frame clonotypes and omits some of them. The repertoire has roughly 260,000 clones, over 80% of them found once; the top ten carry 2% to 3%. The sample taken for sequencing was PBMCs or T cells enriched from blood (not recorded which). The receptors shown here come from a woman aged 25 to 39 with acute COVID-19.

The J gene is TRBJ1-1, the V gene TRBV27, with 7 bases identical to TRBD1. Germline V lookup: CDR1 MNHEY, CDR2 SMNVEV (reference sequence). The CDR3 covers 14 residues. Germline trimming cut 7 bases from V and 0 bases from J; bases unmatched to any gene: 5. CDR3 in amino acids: CASKGGQMNTEAFF. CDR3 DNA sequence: TGTGCCAGCAAGGGGGGACAGATGAACACTGAAGCTTTCTTT.

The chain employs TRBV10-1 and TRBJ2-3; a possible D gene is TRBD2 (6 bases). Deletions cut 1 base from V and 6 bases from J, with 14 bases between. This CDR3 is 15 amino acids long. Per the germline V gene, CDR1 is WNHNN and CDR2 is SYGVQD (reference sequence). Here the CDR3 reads CASSEYGGVEDTQYF. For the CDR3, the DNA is TGCGCCAGCAGTGAGTATGGAGGGGTAGAGGATACGCAGTATTTT.

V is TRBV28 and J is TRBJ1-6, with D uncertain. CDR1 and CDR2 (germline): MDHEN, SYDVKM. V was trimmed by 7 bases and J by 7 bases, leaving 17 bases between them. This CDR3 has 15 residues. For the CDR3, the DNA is TGTGCCAGCAACATAGAGGCAGCTGCAAATTCACCCCTCCACTTT. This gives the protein CASNIEAAANSPLHF.

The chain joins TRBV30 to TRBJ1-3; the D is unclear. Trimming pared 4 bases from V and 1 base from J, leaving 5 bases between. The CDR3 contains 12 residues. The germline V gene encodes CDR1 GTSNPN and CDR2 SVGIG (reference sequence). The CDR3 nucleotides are TGTGCCTGGACTCTTTCTGGAAACACCATATATTTT. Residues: CAWTLSGNTIYF.

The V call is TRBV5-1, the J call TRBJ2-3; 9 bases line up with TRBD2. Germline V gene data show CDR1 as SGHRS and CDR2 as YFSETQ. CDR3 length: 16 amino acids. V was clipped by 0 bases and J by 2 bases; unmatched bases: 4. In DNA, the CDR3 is TGCGCCAGCAGCTTGGCCCTAGCGGGGCCCACAGATACGCAGTATTTT. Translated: CASSLALAGPTDTQYF.

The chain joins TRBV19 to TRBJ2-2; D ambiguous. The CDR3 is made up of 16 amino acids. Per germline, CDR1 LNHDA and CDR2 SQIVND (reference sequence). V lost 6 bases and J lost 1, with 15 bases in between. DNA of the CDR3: TGTGCCAGTAGCTTCAACATTGGTCGGAACACCGGGGAGCTGTTTTTT. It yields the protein CASSFNIGRNTGELFF. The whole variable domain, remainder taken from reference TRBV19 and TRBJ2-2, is DGGITQSPKYLFRKEGQNVTLSCEQNLNHDAMYWYRQDPGQGLRLIYYSQIVNDFQKGDIAEGYSVSREKKESFPLTVTSAQKNPTAFYLCASSFNIGRNTGELFFGEGSRLTVL.

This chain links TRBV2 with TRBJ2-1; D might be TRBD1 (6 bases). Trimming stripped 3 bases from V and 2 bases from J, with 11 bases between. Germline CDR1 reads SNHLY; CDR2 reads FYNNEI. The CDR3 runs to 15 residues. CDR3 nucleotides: TGTGCCAGCAGTGATTCCAGGGGTACCTACAATGAGCAGTTCTTC. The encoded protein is CASSDSRGTYNEQFF.

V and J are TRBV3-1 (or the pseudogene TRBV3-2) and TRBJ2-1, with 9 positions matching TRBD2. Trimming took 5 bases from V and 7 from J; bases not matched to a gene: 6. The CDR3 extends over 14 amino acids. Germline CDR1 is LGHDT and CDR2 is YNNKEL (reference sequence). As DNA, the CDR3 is TGTGCCAGCAGCACCGGGACTAGCAAAAATGAGCAGTTCTTC. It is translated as CASSTGTSKNEQFF.

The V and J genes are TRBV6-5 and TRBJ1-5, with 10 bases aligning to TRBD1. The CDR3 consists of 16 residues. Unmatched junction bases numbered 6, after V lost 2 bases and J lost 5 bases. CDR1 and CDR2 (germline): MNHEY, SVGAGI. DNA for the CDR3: TGTGCCAGCAGTTACGGGGACAGGGGAGGGGATCAGCCCCAGCATTTT. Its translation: CASSYGDRGGDQPQHF.